This T cell receptor beta chain was sequenced in a study of blood T cells in healthy people across ages. Overall study findings and caveats: Getting older went along with TCR beta diversity per million T cells dropping roughly linearly. Long-lived and aged donors differed, with more naive CD4+ cells and higher diversity in the long-lived.

Then a second PCR, running roughly 7 to 11 cycles, was carried out with a sample-barcoded 5' primer and a J-beta primer mix. TCRdb itself ran the 5' RACE reads through MiXCR, one entry per CDR3 protein. The sample has about 640,000 distinct CDR3 sequences, roughly three fifths seen once. A note on this clonotype: Its target is unknown.

CDR3 length: 15 amino acids. CDR1 and CDR2 (germline): SGHDN, FVKESK. Trimming cost V 4 bases and J 2 bases; bases outside gene matches: 3. The chain employs TRBV14 and TRBJ2-5; 11 bases are shared with TRBD2. The sequence was collected from a man in his 60s in good health. Sequenced material: blood. This CDR3 reads CASSRTSGPQETQYF. The CDR3 DNA is TGTGCCAGCAGCCGGACTAGCGGGCCACAAGAGACCCAGTACTTC.